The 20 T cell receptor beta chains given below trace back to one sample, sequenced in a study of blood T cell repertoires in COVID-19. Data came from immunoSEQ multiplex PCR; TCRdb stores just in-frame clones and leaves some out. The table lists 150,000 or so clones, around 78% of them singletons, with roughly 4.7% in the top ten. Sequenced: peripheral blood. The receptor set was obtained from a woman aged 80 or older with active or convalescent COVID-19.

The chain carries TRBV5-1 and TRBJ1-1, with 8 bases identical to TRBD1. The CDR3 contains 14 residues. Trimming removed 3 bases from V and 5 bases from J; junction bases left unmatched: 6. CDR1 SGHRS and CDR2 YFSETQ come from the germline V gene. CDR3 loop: CASSSGGRGTEAFF. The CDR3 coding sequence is TGCGCCAGCAGCTCAGGGGGCCGGGGGACTGAAGCTTTCTTT.

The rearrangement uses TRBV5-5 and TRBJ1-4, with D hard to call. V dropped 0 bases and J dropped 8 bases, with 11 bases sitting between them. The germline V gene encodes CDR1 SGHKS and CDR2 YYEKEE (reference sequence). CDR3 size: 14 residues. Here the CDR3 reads CASSLGLGGEKLFF. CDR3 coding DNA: TGTGCCAGCAGCTTGGGCCTAGGAGGGGAAAAACTGTTTTTT. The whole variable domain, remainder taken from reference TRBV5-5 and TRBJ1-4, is DAGVTQSPTHLIKTRGQQVTLRCSPISGHKSVSWYQQVLGQGPQFIFQYYEKEERGRGNFPDRFSARQFPNYSSELNVNALLLGDSALYLCASSLGLGGEKLFFGSGTQLSVL.

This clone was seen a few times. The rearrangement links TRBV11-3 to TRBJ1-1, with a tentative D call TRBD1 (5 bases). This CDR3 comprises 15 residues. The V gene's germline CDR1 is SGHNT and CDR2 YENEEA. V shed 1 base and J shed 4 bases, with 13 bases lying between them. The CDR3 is CASSLAGAGGTEAFF. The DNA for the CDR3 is TGTGCCAGCAGCTTAGCTGGGGCCGGGGGCACTGAAGCTTTCTTT.

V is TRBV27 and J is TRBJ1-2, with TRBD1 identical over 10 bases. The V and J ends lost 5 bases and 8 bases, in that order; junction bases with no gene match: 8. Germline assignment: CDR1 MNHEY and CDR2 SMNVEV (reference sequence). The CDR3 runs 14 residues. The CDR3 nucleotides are TGTGCCAGCAGTCAATGGGACAGGGGAGGAGGCTACACCTTC. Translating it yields CASSQWDRGGGYTF.

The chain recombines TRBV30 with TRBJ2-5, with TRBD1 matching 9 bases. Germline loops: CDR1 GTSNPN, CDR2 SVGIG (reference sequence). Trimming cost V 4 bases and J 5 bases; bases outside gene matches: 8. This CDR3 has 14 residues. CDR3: CAWKNRGRTETQYF. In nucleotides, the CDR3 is TGTGCCTGGAAAAACAGGGGGCGAACGGAGACCCAGTACTTC.

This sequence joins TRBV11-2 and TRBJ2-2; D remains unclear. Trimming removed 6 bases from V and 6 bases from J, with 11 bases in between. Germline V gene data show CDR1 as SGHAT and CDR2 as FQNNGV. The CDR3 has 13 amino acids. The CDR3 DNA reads TGTGCCAGCAGTTATGCGGCGGCCGGGGAGCTGTTTTTT. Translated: CASSYAAAGELFF.

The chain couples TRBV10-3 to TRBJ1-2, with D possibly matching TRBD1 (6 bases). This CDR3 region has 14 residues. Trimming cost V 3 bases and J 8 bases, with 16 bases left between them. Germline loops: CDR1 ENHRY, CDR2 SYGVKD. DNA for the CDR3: TGTGCCATCAGTGACTCATTAAGTACAGGGGGCTACACCTTC. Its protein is CAISDSLSTGGYTF.

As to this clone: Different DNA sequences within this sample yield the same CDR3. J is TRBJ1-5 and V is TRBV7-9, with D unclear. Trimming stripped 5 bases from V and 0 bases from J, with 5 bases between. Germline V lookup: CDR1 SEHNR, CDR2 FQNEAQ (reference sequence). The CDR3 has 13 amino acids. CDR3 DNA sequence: TGTGCCAGCAGCCAAAATAGCAATCAGCCCCAGCATTTT. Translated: CASSQNSNQPQHF.

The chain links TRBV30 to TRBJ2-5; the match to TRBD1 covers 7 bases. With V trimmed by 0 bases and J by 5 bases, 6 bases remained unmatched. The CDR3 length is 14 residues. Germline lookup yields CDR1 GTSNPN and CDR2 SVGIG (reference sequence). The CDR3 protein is CAWSVLRGGETQYF. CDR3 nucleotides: TGTGCCTGGAGTGTACTTCGAGGGGGCGAGACCCAGTACTTC.

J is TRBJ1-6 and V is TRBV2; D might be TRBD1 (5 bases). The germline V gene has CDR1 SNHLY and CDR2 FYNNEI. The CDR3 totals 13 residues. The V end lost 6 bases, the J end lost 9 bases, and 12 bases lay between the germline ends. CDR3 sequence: CASRGHRSSPLHF. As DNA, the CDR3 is TGTGCCAGCAGAGGACACAGGAGTTCACCCCTCCACTTT.

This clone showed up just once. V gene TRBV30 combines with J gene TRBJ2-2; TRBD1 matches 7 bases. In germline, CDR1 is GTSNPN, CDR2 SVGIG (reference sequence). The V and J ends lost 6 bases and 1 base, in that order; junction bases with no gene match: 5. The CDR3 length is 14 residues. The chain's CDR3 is CACAGGLNTGELFF. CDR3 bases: TGTGCCTGTGCAGGGGGATTGAACACCGGGGAGCTGTTTTTT.

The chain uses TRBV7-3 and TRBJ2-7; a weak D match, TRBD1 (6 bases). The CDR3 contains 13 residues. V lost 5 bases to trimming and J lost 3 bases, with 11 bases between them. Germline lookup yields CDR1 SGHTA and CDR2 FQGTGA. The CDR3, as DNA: TGTGCCAGCAGCCTCGGACAGCTCTACGAGCAGTACTTC. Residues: CASSLGQLYEQYF.

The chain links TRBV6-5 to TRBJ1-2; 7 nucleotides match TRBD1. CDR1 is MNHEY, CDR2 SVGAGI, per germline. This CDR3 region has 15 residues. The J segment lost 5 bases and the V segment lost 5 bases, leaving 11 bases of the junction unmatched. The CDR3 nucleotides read TGTGCCAGCAGTCCGGAAAGGGGGCGGTTATATGGCTACACCTTC. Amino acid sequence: CASSPERGRLYGYTF.

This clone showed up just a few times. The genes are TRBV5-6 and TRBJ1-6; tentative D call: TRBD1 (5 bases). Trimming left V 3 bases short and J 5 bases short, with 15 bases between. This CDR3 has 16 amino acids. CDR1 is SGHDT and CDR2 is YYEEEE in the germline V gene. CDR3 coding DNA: TGTGCCAGCAGCTCGGCGGGGGACCTAAATAATTCACCCCTCCACTTT. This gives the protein CASSSAGDLNNSPLHF.

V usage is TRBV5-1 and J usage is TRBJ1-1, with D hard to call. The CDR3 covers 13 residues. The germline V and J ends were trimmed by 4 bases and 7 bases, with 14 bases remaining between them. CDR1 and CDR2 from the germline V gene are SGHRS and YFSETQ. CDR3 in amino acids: CASSATDGGEAFF. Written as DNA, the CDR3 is TGCGCCAGCAGCGCGACTGATGGTGGTGAAGCTTTCTTT.

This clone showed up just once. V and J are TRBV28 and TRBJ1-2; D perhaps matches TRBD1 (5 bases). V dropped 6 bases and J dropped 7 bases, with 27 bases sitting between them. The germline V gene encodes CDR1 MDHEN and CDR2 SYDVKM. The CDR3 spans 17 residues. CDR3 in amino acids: CASSREGVPFSSGGYTF. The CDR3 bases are TGTGCCAGCAGCCGAGAAGGGGTCCCTTTTAGTTCTGGTGGCTACACCTTC.

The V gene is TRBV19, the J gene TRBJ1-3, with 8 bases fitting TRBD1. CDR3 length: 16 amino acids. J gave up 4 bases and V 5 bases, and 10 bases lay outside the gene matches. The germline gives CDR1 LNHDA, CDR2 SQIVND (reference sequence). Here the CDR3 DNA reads TGTGCCAGTAGTCTTCCGACAGGGGTTATGGGAAACACCATATATTTT. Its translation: CASSLPTGVMGNTIYF.

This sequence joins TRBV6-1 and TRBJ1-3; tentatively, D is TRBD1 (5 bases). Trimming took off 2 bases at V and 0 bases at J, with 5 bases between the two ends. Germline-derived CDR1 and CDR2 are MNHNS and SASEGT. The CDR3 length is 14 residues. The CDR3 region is CASSERGSGNTIYF. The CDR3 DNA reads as TGTGCCAGCAGTGAAAGGGGCTCTGGAAACACCATATATTTT.

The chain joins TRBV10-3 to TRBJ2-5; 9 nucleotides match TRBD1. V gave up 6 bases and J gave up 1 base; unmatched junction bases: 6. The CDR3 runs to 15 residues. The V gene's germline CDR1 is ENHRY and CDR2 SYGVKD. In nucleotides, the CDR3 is TGTGCCATCAGGCCGGGACAGGGTGTCCAAGAGACCCAGTACTTC. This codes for CAIRPGQGVQETQYF.

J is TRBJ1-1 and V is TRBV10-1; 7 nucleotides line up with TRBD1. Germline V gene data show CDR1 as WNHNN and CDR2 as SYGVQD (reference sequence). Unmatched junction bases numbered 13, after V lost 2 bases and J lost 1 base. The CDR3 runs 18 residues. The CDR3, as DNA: TGCGCCAGCAGTGAGGCCGACAGGGTCACCCCCCCGAACACTGAAGCTTTCTTT. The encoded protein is CASSEADRVTPPNTEAFF.